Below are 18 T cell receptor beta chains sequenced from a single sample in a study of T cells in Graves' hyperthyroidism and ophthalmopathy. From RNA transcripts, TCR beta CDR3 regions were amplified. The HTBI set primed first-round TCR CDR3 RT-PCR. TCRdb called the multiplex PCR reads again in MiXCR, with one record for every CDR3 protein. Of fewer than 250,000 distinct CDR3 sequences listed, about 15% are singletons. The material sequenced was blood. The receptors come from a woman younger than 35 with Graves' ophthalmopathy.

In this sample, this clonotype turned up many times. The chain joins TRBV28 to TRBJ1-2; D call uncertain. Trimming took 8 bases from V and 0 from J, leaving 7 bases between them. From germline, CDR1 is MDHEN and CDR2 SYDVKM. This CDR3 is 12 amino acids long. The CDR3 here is CASQEPNYGYTF. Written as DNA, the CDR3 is TGTGCCAGCCAGGAACCTAACTATGGCTACACCTTC.

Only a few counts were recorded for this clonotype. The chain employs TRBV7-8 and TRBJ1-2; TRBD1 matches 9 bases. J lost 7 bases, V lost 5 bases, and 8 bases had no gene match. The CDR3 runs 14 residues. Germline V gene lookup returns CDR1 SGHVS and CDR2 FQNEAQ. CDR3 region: CASSQEDRGSGYTF. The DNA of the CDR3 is TGTGCCAGCAGCCAAGAGGACAGGGGATCTGGCTACACCTTC. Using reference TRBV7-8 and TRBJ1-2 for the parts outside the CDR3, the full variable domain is GAGVSQSPRYKVAKRGQDVALRCDPISGHVSLFWYQQALGQGPEFLTYFQNEAQLDKSGLPSDRFFAERPEGSVSTLKIQRTQQEDSAVYLCASSQEDRGSGYTFGSGTRLTVV.

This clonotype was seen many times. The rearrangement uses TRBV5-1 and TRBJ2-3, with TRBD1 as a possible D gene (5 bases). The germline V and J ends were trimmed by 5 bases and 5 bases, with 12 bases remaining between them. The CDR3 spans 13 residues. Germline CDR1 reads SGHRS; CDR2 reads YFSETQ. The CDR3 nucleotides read TGCGCCAGCAGTCCGGACACATTAGATACGCAGTATTTT. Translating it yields CASSPDTLDTQYF.

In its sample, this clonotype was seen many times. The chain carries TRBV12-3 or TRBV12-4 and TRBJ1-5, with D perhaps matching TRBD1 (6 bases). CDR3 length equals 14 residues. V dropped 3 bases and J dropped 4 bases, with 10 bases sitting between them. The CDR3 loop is CASSFGQGNQPQHF. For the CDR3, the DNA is TGTGCCAGCAGTTTCGGGCAGGGGAATCAGCCCCAGCATTTT.

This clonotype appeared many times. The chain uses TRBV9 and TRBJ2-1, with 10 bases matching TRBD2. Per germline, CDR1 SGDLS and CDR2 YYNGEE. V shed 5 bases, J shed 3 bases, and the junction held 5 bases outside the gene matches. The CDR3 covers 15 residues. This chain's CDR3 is CASSESSGGYNEQFF. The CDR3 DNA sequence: TGTGCCAGCAGTGAATCTAGCGGGGGCTACAATGAGCAGTTCTTC.

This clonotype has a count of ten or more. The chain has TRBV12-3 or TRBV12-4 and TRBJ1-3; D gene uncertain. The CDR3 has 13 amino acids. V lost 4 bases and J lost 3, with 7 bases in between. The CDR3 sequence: CASSSTRGNTIYF. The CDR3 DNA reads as TGTGCCAGCAGTTCGACCCGTGGAAACACCATATATTTT.

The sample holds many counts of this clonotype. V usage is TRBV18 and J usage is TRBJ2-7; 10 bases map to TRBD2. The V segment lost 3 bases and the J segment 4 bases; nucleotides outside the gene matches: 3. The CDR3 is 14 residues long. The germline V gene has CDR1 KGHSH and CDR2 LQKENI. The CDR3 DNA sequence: TGTGCCAGCTCACCCGGGACTAGCGTTTACGAGCAGTACTTC. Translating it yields CASSPGTSVYEQYF.

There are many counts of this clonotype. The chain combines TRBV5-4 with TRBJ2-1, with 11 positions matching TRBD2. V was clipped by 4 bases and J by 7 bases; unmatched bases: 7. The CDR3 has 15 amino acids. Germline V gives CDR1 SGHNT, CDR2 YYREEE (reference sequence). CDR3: CASSISGGGLNEQFF. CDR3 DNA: TGTGCCAGCAGCATTAGCGGGGGGGGATTAAATGAGCAGTTCTTC.

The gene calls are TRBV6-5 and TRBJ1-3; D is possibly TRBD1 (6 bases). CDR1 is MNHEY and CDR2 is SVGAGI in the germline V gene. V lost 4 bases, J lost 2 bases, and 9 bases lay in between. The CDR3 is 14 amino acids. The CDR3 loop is CASSSGAAGNTIYF. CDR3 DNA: TGTGCCAGCAGTTCAGGGGCGGCTGGAAACACCATATATTTT.

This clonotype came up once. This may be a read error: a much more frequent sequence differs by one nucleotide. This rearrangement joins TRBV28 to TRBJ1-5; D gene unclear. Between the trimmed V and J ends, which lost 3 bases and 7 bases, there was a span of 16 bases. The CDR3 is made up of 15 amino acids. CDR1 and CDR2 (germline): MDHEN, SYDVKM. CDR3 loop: CASSLGARVMQPQHF. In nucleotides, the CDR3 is TGTGCCAGCAGTTTGGGTGCGCGGGTAATGCAGCCCCAGCATTTT.

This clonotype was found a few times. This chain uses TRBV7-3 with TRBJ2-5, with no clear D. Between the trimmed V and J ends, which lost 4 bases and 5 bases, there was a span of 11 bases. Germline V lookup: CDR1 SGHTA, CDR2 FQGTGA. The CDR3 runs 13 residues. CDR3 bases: TGTGCCAGCAGCTCTCAGGTGGGGGAGACCCAGTACTTC. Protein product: CASSSQVGETQYF.

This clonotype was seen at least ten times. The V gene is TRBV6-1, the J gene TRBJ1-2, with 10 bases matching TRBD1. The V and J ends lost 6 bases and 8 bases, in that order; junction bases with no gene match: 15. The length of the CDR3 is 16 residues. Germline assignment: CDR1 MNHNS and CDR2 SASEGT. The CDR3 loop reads CASRELPGQGGQGYTF. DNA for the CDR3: TGTGCCAGCAGAGAACTACCTGGACAGGGGGGACAAGGCTACACCTTC.

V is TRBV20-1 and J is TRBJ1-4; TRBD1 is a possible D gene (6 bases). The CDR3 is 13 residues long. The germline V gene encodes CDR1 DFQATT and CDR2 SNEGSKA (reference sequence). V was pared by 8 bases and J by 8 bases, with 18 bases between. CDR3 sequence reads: CSTTGSGGEKLFF. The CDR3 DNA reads TGCAGTACTACGGGCTCCGGGGGCGAAAAACTGTTTTTT.

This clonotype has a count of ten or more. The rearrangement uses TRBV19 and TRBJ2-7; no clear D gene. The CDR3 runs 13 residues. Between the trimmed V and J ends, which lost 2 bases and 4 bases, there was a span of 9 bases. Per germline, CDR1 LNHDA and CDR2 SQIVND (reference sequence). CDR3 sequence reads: CASSIQTGYEQYF. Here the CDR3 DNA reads TGTGCCAGTAGTATACAGACTGGGTACGAGCAGTACTTC.

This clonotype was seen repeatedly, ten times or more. CDR3 nucleotide sequence: TGCGCCAGCAGCCCGAAAGGACTAGCAAAACTCCCCCATGAGCAGTTCTTC. It is translated as CASSPKGLAKLPHEQFF. The chain recombines TRBV4-1 with TRBJ2-1; TRBD2 aligns across 8 bases. Per the germline V gene, CDR1 is MGHRA and CDR2 is YSYEKL. Trimming removed 4 bases from V and 8 bases from J; junction bases left unmatched: 16. This CDR3 contains 17 residues.

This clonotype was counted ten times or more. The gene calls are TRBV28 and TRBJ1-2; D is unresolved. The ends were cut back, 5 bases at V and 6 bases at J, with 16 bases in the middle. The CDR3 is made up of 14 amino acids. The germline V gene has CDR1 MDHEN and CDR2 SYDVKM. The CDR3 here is CASSTPTFSHGYTF. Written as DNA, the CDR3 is TGTGCCAGCAGTACTCCTACCTTTTCACATGGCTACACCTTC.

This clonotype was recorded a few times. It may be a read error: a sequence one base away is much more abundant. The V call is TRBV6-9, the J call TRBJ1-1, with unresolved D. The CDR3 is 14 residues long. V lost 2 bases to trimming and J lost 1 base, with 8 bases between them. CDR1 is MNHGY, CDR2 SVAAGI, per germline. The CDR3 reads CASSYERTNTEAFF. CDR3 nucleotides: TGTGCCAGCAGTTATGAGCGGACGAACACTGAAGCTTTCTTT.

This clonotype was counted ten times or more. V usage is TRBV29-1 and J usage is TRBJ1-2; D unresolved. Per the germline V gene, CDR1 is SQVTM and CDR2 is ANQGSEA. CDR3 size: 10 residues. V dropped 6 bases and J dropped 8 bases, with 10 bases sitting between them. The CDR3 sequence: CSVQGGGYTF. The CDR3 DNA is TGCAGCGTCCAAGGAGGAGGCTACACCTTC.